This TCR beta chain was sequenced in a study of human T cells and chemical hapten exposure. Overall study findings and caveats: Sensitization with DPC brought no change to TCRs above 1 in 1000 in frequency.

This clonotype was counted ten times or more. The antigen is not known. Unique molecular identifiers were linked by the library to individual cDNA molecules. TCRdb recomputed calls from the reads with MiXCR, one row per CDR3 protein. This sample yields fewer than 150,000 distinct CDR3 sequences, of which 6.5% to 10% are seen a single time; approximately 1.5% belongs to the top ten. Blood, whole and unfractionated, served as the source for total RNA extraction. This clonotype originated in a human donor in good health. Some clones in this sample may be carry-over from other donors' samples. The source material was whole blood.

The CDR3 bases are TGTGCCATCCACGTAAAGGGTGAAGCTTTCTTT. It codes for CAIHVKGEAFF. The J gene is TRBJ1-1, the V gene TRBV25-1; no clear D gene. V lost 10 bases to trimming and J lost 7 bases, with 13 bases between them. The CDR3 has 11 residues. Germline CDR1 and CDR2: MGHDK and SYGVNS.